One sample yielded the 22 T cell receptor beta chains listed below, sequenced in a study of blood T cell repertoires in COVID-19. Assay: immunoSEQ multiplex PCR; the TCRdb copy retains only in-frame clones and omits some. The table includes 220,000 or so clones, more than 70% detected once. The sequencing input was PBMCs or T cells enriched from blood (not recorded which). The source is a woman between 50 and 59 years old who had recovered from COVID-19.

The chain uses TRBV9 and TRBJ1-6, with D unclear. The V gene lost 0 bases and the J gene lost 9 bases, with 7 bases spanning the gap. Germline values: CDR1 SGDLS, CDR2 YYNGEE. The CDR3 runs 13 residues. The DNA for the CDR3 is TGTGCCAGCAGCGTAGGTTTGAGTTCACCCCTCCACTTT. Its protein product is CASSVGLSSPLHF.

The chain couples TRBV2 to TRBJ1-3; perhaps TRBD1 as D (5 bases). The CDR3 has 15 residues. V was pared by 4 bases and J by 1 base, with 11 bases between. CDR1 SNHLY and CDR2 FYNNEI come from the germline V gene. For the CDR3, the DNA is TGTGCCAGCAGTGTTGCAGGGCGTTCTGGAAACACCATATATTTT. Its protein is CASSVAGRSGNTIYF.

The chain couples TRBV18 to TRBJ1-2; tentative D call: TRBD1 (6 bases). The V and J ends lost 1 base and 7 bases respectively, with 13 bases between them. The germline gives CDR1 KGHSH, CDR2 LQKENI. This CDR3 has 14 amino acids. CDR3 residues: CASSPQSGDRGYTF. CDR3 coding DNA: TGTGCCAGCTCACCACAGTCAGGGGACCGTGGCTACACCTTC. The full variable domain, completed using reference TRBV18 and TRBJ1-2, is NAGVMQNPRHLVRRRGQEARLRCSPMKGHSHVYWYRQLPEEGLKFMVYLQKENIIDESGMPKERFSAEFPKEGPSILRIQQVVRGDSAAYFCASSPQSGDRGYTFGSGTRLTVV.

This chain connects TRBV4-3 to TRBJ2-3; 8 nucleotides align to TRBD1. Germline V gene lookup returns CDR1 LGHNA and CDR2 YSLEER. The CDR3 is 16 residues long. The junction had 8 bases not matched to a gene; V was cut back by 0 bases and J by 6 bases. This CDR3 reads CASSQDRGQGSDTQYF. In DNA form, the CDR3 reads TGCGCCAGCAGCCAAGATCGAGGACAGGGTTCGGATACGCAGTATTTT.

The rearrangement links TRBV3-1 (or the pseudogene TRBV3-2) to TRBJ2-1; D gene uncertain. This CDR3 contains 14 residues. CDR1 and CDR2 from the germline V gene are LGHDT and YNNKEL (reference sequence). V lost 7 bases, J lost 2 bases, and 12 bases lay in between. CDR3 DNA: TGTGCCAGCACTGATGCGAATACCTACAATGAGCAGTTCTTC. Translating it yields CASTDANTYNEQFF.

This clone showed up many times. The chain recombines TRBV4-1 with TRBJ1-3; D call uncertain. The V and J ends lost 3 bases and 3 bases respectively, with 15 bases between them. Germline CDR1 reads MGHRA; CDR2 reads YSYEKL. The CDR3 is made up of 16 amino acids. The CDR3 loop reads CASSHDDWVNGNTIYF. The DNA for the CDR3 is TGCGCCAGCAGCCACGACGACTGGGTGAATGGAAACACCATATATTTT.

The genes are TRBV7-9 and TRBJ1-4; D gene unclear. V lost 5 bases to trimming and J lost 4 bases, with 11 bases between them. There are 14 residues in the CDR3. CDR1 and CDR2 (germline): SEHNR, FQNEAQ (reference sequence). The CDR3 nucleotides read TGTGCCAGCAGCCCCCCGGGATTTAATGAAAAACTGTTTTTT. Residues: CASSPPGFNEKLFF.

This sequence joins TRBV5-4 and TRBJ2-7; 13 bases line up with TRBD2. The CDR3 consists of 17 residues. Germline V gives CDR1 SGHNT, CDR2 YYREEE (reference sequence). Unmatched junction bases numbered 11, after V lost 6 bases and J lost 2 bases. The CDR3: CASTKLAGGPSAYEQYF. DNA of the CDR3: TGTGCCAGCACCAAACTAGCGGGAGGGCCCTCGGCCTACGAGCAGTACTTC.

The chain links TRBV19 to TRBJ2-5; possible D gene TRBD1, 6 bases. V lost 4 bases, J lost 4 bases, and 10 bases lay in between. This CDR3 region has 13 residues. Germline V gene lookup returns CDR1 LNHDA and CDR2 SQIVND (reference sequence). CDR3 in amino acids: CASSTTGRETQYF. The CDR3 DNA follows: TGTGCCAGTAGTACCACAGGGAGAGAGACCCAGTACTTC.

Note on this clone: At one end the junction does not follow the germline gene, possibly because of a read error. J is TRBJ1-2 and V is TRBV19; D might be TRBD1 (6 bases). The V gene's germline CDR1 is LNHDA and CDR2 SQIVND (reference sequence). This CDR3 spans 16 amino acids. In nucleotides, the CDR3 is TGTGCCAGTTCACGGGAGGGGGTAACAGCTAACTATGGCCACACCTTC. Translated, it gives CASSREGVTANYGHTF.

This chain joins TRBV19 and TRBJ2-6; tentative D call: TRBD2 (6 bases). The V end was cut by 8 bases, the J end by 3 bases, with 26 bases between. CDR3 length equals 19 residues. Germline lookup yields CDR1 LNHDA and CDR2 SQIVND (reference sequence). The CDR3 here is CASRRSGRGPGNGANVLTF. CDR3 nucleotide sequence: TGTGCCAGTCGAAGGTCCGGGAGAGGACCTGGAAATGGGGCCAACGTCCTGACTTTC. The full variable domain, rest sourced from reference TRBV19 and TRBJ2-6, is DGGITQSPKYLFRKEGQNVTLSCEQNLNHDAMYWYRQDPGQGLRLIYYSQIVNDFQKGDIAEGYSVSREKKESFPLTVTSAQKNPTAFYLCASRRSGRGPGNGANVLTFGAGSRLTVL.

The rearrangement joins TRBV4-1 to TRBJ1-5, with D possibly being TRBD1 (6 bases). Germline lookup yields CDR1 MGHRA and CDR2 YSYEKL. Trimming took off 0 bases at V and 9 bases at J, with 15 bases between the two ends. The CDR3 covers 15 residues. As DNA, the CDR3 is TGCGCCAGCAGCCAAGATCGGGACAACTCCCGGCCCCAGCATTTT. This sequence encodes CASSQDRDNSRPQHF.

J is TRBJ2-5 and V is TRBV3-1 (or the pseudogene TRBV3-2), with 15 nucleotides matching TRBD2. The germline V gene encodes CDR1 LGHDT and CDR2 YNNKEL (reference sequence). The CDR3 spans 19 residues. V dropped 0 bases and J dropped 0; count of bases not matched to a gene: 5. Written as DNA, the CDR3 is TGTGCCAGCAGCCAAGAGGGGGGACTAGCGGGAGGCGACCAAGAGACCCAGTACTTC. Translating it yields CASSQEGGLAGGDQETQYF.

This chain connects TRBV12-3 or TRBV12-4 to TRBJ1-2, with a possible D match to TRBD1 (5 bases). This CDR3 region has 13 residues. V lost 1 base and J lost 8, with 11 bases in between. The CDR3 reads CASSLVGRTGYTF. CDR3 bases: TGTGCCAGCAGTTTAGTAGGGAGGACAGGCTACACCTTC.

The rearrangement uses TRBV19 and TRBJ1-3, with 12 positions matching TRBD1. This CDR3 is built from 17 residues. Germline V gene data show CDR1 as LNHDA and CDR2 as SQIVND (reference sequence). J was trimmed by 1 base and V by 5 bases; bases with no gene match: 6. The CDR3 here is CASSGWDRGQSGNTIYF. The DNA for the CDR3 is TGTGCCAGTAGTGGCTGGGACAGGGGGCAATCTGGAAACACCATATATTTT. The full variable domain, rest sourced from reference TRBV19 and TRBJ1-3, is DGGITQSPKYLFRKEGQNVTLSCEQNLNHDAMYWYRQDPGQGLRLIYYSQIVNDFQKGDIAEGYSVSREKKESFPLTVTSAQKNPTAFYLCASSGWDRGQSGNTIYFGEGSWLTVV.

This CDR3 is CASSSNRGKAYEQYF. CDR3 DNA: TGTGCCAGCAGCTCCAACAGGGGTAAAGCCTACGAGCAGTACTTC. The chain uses TRBV7-2 and TRBJ2-7, with 7 nucleotides matching TRBD1. Germline V gene data show CDR1 as SGHTA and CDR2 as FQGNSA. The CDR3 loop spans 15 amino acids. Germline trimming cut 4 bases from V and 2 bases from J; bases unmatched to any gene: 8.

V usage is TRBV18 and J usage is TRBJ1-2; TRBD1 matches at 7 bases. J was trimmed by 6 bases and V by 6 bases; bases with no gene match: 10. Germline V gene sequence: CDR1 KGHSH, CDR2 LQKENI. CDR3 length equals 14 residues. CDR3 sequence reads: CASSRVNDRDGYTF. DNA of the CDR3: TGTGCCAGCTCGCGCGTAAACGACAGGGATGGCTACACCTTC.

This clone came up a few times. The chain joins TRBV5-1 to TRBJ2-3; D gene unclear. V was shortened by 0 bases and J by 6 bases, with 8 bases between the two germline ends. Germline CDR1 is SGHRS and CDR2 is YFSETQ. The CDR3 length is 13 residues. The CDR3 nucleotides are TGCGCCAGCAGCTTGGAACGTCGGGATACGCAGTATTTT. This translates into CASSLERRDTQYF. Full variable domain (missing parts from reference TRBV5-1 and TRBJ2-3): KAGVTQTPRYLIKTRGQQVTLSCSPISGHRSVSWYQQTPGQGLQFLFEYFSETQRNKGNFPGRFSGRQFSNSRSEMNVSTLELGDSALYLCASSLERRDTQYFGPGTRLTVL.

The chain carries TRBV29-1 and TRBJ2-7; 9 nucleotides align to TRBD2. V lost 0 bases to trimming and J lost 8 bases; unmatched junction nucleotides: 5. The germline gives CDR1 SQVTM, CDR2 ANQGSEA. The CDR3 spans 13 residues. CDR3: CSVEEREGHKQYF. The CDR3 DNA follows: TGCAGCGTTGAAGAGCGGGAGGGCCACAAGCAGTACTTC.

This clone occurred once. This chain connects TRBV28 to TRBJ1-5; TRBD1 matches at 10 bases. Trimming took 6 bases from V and 5 from J; bases not matched to a gene: 13. The CDR3 consists of 17 residues. The germline CDR1 and CDR2 sequences are MDHEN and SYDVKM. The DNA for the CDR3 is TGTGCCAGCAGCCACTACGGGGGACAGGGGATCGATCAGCCCCAGCATTTT. The encoded protein is CASSHYGGQGIDQPQHF.

On this clone: The same CDR3 also results from other DNA sequences found in this sample. This chain links TRBV7-2 with TRBJ2-7; no reliable D call. The CDR3 contains 12 residues. CDR1 and CDR2 from the germline V gene are SGHTA and FQGNSA. V was trimmed by 0 bases and J by 4 bases, leaving 4 bases between them. The CDR3 DNA is TGTGCCAGCAGCTTAGCGCGGTACGAGCAGTACTTC. This codes for CASSLARYEQYF. Full variable domain (outside the CDR3, taken from reference TRBV7-2 and TRBJ2-7): GAGVSQSPSNKVTEKGKDVELRCDPISGHTALYWYRQSLGQGLEFLIYFQGNSAPDKSGLPSDRFSAERTGGSVSTLTIQRTQQEDSAVYLCASSLARYEQYFGPGTRLTVT.

The chain carries TRBV5-4 and TRBJ1-5; D gene uncertain. Germline V CDR1 and CDR2: SGHNT, YYREEE (reference sequence). The CDR3 sequence is 14 residues long. Trimming cost V 2 bases and J 6 bases, with 12 bases left between them. The chain's CDR3 is CASSLEPSGQPQHF. CDR3 coding DNA: TGTGCCAGCAGCTTAGAACCCTCAGGTCAGCCCCAGCATTTT.